The entry below describes one T cell receptor (beta chain). The antigen is not known. This sample stems from a study of T cell responses to AZD1222 COVID-19 vaccine. Notes on the study in general: Reportedly, close to half of spike-specific TCRs are directed against unmutated variant regions. Spike-wide coverage was observed for vaccine-associated CD4 TCRs, with dominant responses at 160-218 and 743-854. Spike-specific TCR breadth and depth went up after people got two AZD1222 doses.

Here immunoSEQ multiplex PCR was the method, and the copy in TCRdb shows in-frame clones only, minus some. The sample carries 95,000 to 100,000 clones, about nine tenths recorded once. Trimming removed 4 bases from V and 10 bases from J, with 20 bases in between. The CDR3 runs to 15 residues. CDR1 and CDR2 from the germline V gene are GTSNPN and SVGIG (reference sequence). The sequence came from an adult in good health. The genes are TRBV30 and TRBJ1-6; the D is unclear. The specimen comprised peripheral blood, sampled on day 0 of AZD1222 vaccination. CDR3 sequence reads: CAWIRMEGSGSPLHF. For the CDR3, the DNA is TGTGCCTGGATCCGAATGGAGGGCAGCGGCTCACCCCTCCACTTT.